This entry lists 23 T cell receptor beta chains sequenced from one sample in a study of pediatric ulcerative colitis. Sequencing used immunoSEQ multiplex PCR; TCRdb keeps in-frame clones, though not all of them. The sample lists 55,000 to 80,000 clones; just over 75% were seen once. The sequencing sample was made of blood. The receptors originated from a boy between 5 and 17 years old with moderate ulcerative colitis.

The chain carries TRBV19 and TRBJ1-2; 7 nucleotides align to TRBD1. CDR3 length equals 14 residues. V trimming: 7 bases; J trimming: 7 bases; junction bases outside the gene matches: 12. CDR1 LNHDA and CDR2 SQIVND come from the germline V gene (reference sequence). The CDR3 DNA is TGTGCCAGTACTGGGGATTTACAGGGGCTTGGCTACACCTTC. This sequence encodes CASTGDLQGLGYTF.

This clone came up a few times. This chain uses TRBV2 with TRBJ1-6, with TRBD1 matching over 8 bases. The CDR3 loop spans 16 amino acids. The V segment lost 6 bases and the J segment 9 bases; nucleotides outside the gene matches: 13. CDR1 is SNHLY and CDR2 is FYNNEI in the germline V gene. DNA of the CDR3: TGTGCCAGCAGGATGGACAGGGCTGACGCGGGTTCACCCCTCCACTTT. Translated, it gives CASRMDRADAGSPLHF. Complete variable domain (other parts from reference TRBV2 and TRBJ1-6): EPEVTQTPSHQVTQMGQEVILRCVPISNHLYFYWYRQILGQKVEFLVSFYNNEISEKSEIFDDQFSVERPDGSNFTLKIRSTKLEDSAMYFCASRMDRADAGSPLHFGNGTRLTVT.

The CDR3 region is CATSRETSGGENQETQYF. The CDR3 nucleotides are TGTGCCACCAGCAGAGAGACTAGCGGGGGGGAGAACCAAGAGACCCAGTACTTC. The J gene is TRBJ2-5, the V gene TRBV15; 14 nucleotides agree with TRBD2. This CDR3 has 18 amino acids. Losses at the gene ends were 0 bases for V and 0 bases for J; bases not matched to a gene: 3. Germline V lookup: CDR1 LNHNV, CDR2 YYDKDF (reference sequence).

The chain links TRBV11-3 to TRBJ1-2; possibly TRBD1 for D (5 bases). V dropped 2 bases and J dropped 7 bases, with 11 bases sitting between them. CDR1 and CDR2 (germline): SGHNT, YENEEA. This CDR3 is built from 13 residues. The CDR3 DNA follows: TGTGCCAGCAGCTTATCGGCGGGGGGTGGCTACACCTTC. Protein sequence: CASSLSAGGGYTF.

CDR3 DNA sequence: TGTGCCAGCAGTTACTCGGGACATAACTATGGCTACACCTTC. It encodes CASSYSGHNYGYTF. The rearrangement joins TRBV6-5 to TRBJ1-2; tentatively, D is TRBD1 (6 bases). Germline-derived CDR1 and CDR2 are MNHEY and SVGAGI. The CDR3 runs to 14 residues. Trimming removed 0 bases at V and 1 base at J, with 6 bases between.

This chain joins TRBV9 and TRBJ1-1, with 7 nucleotides matching TRBD1. J was trimmed by 6 bases and V by 3 bases; bases with no gene match: 14. This CDR3 is built from 16 residues. Germline lookup yields CDR1 SGDLS and CDR2 YYNGEE. The CDR3 DNA reads TGTGCCAGCAGCGCCCGCGGAGGGGGCCCCCCTGCTGAAGCTTTCTTT. Translating gives CASSARGGGPPAEAFF.

Here the CDR3 DNA reads TGTGCCAGTACCTCGATCGACAGGGCCGGGAACACCATATATTTT. It yields the protein CASTSIDRAGNTIYF. The rearrangement joins TRBV19 to TRBJ1-3; 7 bases align to TRBD1. J lost 7 bases, V lost 7 bases, and 13 bases had no gene match. The CDR3 is made up of 15 amino acids. Germline CDR1 is LNHDA and CDR2 is SQIVND (reference sequence). The whole variable domain, filled in from reference TRBV19 and TRBJ1-3, reads DGGITQSPKYLFRKEGQNVTLSCEQNLNHDAMYWYRQDPGQGLRLIYYSQIVNDFQKGDIAEGYSVSREKKESFPLTVTSAQKNPTAFYLCASTSIDRAGNTIYFGEGSWLTVV.

V is TRBV29-1 and J is TRBJ2-3; 8 bases are a match to TRBD1. V lost 6 bases and J lost 4; bases outside the gene matches: 6. CDR3 length: 13 amino acids. From germline, CDR1 is SQVTM and CDR2 ANQGSEA. CDR3 residues: CSVLTGASDTQYF. The CDR3 DNA reads TGCAGCGTGCTGACAGGGGCGTCAGATACGCAGTATTTT.

This clone was seen only once. This chain links TRBV6-6 with TRBJ2-7; D gene uncertain. Looked up from germline, CDR1 is MNHNY and CDR2 is SVGAGI (reference sequence). V dropped 2 bases and J dropped 3 bases, with 14 bases sitting between them. The length of the CDR3 is 15 residues. CDR3 bases: TGTGCCAGCAGTTACACCTCCCCGTTAAACTACGAGCAGTACTTC. As protein: CASSYTSPLNYEQYF.

V gene TRBV25-1 combines with J gene TRBJ1-3, with no clear D. CDR1 is MGHDK and CDR2 is SYGVNS in the germline V gene. The CDR3 covers 14 residues. The ends were cut back, 5 bases at V and 4 bases at J, with 12 bases in the middle. CDR3 sequence (DNA): TGTGCCAGCAGTCCGGATATGGTGGGAAACACCATATATTTT. This codes for CASSPDMVGNTIYF.

The J gene is TRBJ2-7, the V gene TRBV19; 8 bases match TRBD2. Unmatched junction bases numbered 13, after V lost 5 bases and J lost 4 bases. The CDR3 loop spans 16 amino acids. Germline lookup yields CDR1 LNHDA and CDR2 SQIVND (reference sequence). The CDR3 region is CASSPQRERSGYEQYF. The CDR3 region has the DNA TGTGCCAGTAGTCCACAGCGGGAGCGGTCCGGATACGAGCAGTACTTC.

V and J are TRBV7-3 and TRBJ2-3, with D possibly being TRBD1 or TRBD2 (5 bases each). Trimming shortened V by 5 bases and J by 7 bases, and 10 bases separated the two germline ends. The CDR3 is 12 residues long. Per germline, CDR1 SGHTA and CDR2 FQGTGA. The CDR3 sequence is CASSREGYTQYF. Here the CDR3 DNA reads TGTGCCAGCAGCCGAGAGGGGTATACGCAGTATTTT.

This clone was seen just once. This chain links TRBV6-5 with TRBJ1-2, with D unresolved. The germline V gene encodes CDR1 MNHEY and CDR2 SVGAGI. The CDR3 sequence is 15 residues long. V gave up 4 bases and J gave up 5 bases, with 17 bases separating them. The CDR3 reads CASSLGFSGIYGYTF. The CDR3 DNA reads as TGTGCCAGCAGTTTAGGTTTTTCAGGAATATATGGCTACACCTTC.

CDR3 protein: CASSQDPRGTEAFF. Here the CDR3 DNA reads TGCGCCAGCAGCCAAGATCCAAGGGGGACTGAAGCTTTCTTT. V is TRBV4-3 and J is TRBJ1-1; a weak D match, TRBD1 (6 bases). V was clipped by 0 bases and J by 5 bases, with 10 bases between them. This CDR3 is 14 amino acids long. Germline-derived CDR1 and CDR2 are LGHNA and YSLEER.

The gene calls are TRBV7-9 and TRBJ2-7; D is perhaps TRBD1 (5 bases). There are 13 residues in the CDR3. Germline values: CDR1 SEHNR, CDR2 FQNEAQ (reference sequence). Trimming took 0 bases from V and 3 from J, leaving 6 bases between them. The CDR3 spells CASSLADSYEQYF. The CDR3 nucleotides are TGTGCCAGCAGCTTAGCTGACAGCTACGAGCAGTACTTC.

The gene calls are TRBV18 and TRBJ2-7, with D perhaps matching TRBD1 or TRBD2 (5 bases each). This CDR3 is 13 amino acids long. Germline CDR1 and CDR2: KGHSH and LQKENI. V was trimmed by 6 bases and J by 3 bases, leaving 12 bases between them. The CDR3 reads CASSRGRGYEQYF. The CDR3 nucleotides are TGTGCCAGCTCCCGGGGCAGAGGCTACGAGCAGTACTTC.

This chain joins TRBV10-1 and TRBJ1-6; 9 bases fit TRBD1. V was pared by 0 bases and J by 10 bases, with 4 bases of the junction left unmatched. Germline CDR1 and CDR2: WNHNN and SYGVQD (reference sequence). There are 15 residues in the CDR3. CDR3 amino acids: CASSESGTGSSPLHF. CDR3 sequence (DNA): TGCGCCAGCAGTGAGTCGGGGACAGGGTCCTCACCCCTCCACTTT.

CDR3 in DNA: TGTGCCAGCAGCTTGGAACAGGCGAACACTGAAGCTTTCTTT. Its protein is CASSLEQANTEAFF. V is TRBV5-4 and J is TRBJ1-1; possible D gene TRBD1, 5 bases. Trimming stripped 0 bases from V and 1 base from J, with 7 bases between. The length of the CDR3 is 14 residues. CDR1 and CDR2 from the germline V gene are SGHNT and YYREEE (reference sequence).

This sequence joins TRBV4-1 and TRBJ2-1, with TRBD2 as a possible D gene (6 bases). The CDR3 spans 13 residues. Between the trimmed V and J ends, which lost 2 bases and 14 bases, there was a span of 16 bases. CDR1 is MGHRA and CDR2 is YSYEKL in the germline V gene. CDR3 sequence (DNA): TGCGCCAGCAGCCAATACCTCGGGACTCCAGAGTTCTTC. Its protein is CASSQYLGTPEFF.

The chain uses TRBV7-3 and TRBJ1-1, with D possibly TRBD1 on 6 matching bases. V was shortened by 0 bases and J by 1 base, with 6 bases between the two germline ends. The CDR3 consists of 14 residues. The germline CDR1 and CDR2 sequences are SGHTA and FQGTGA. CDR3 amino acids: CASSLTQGNTEAFF. CDR3 in DNA: TGTGCCAGCAGCTTAACACAGGGGAACACTGAAGCTTTCTTT.

The V and J genes are TRBV29-1 and TRBJ1-2; D is possibly TRBD1 (5 bases). The CDR3 is 13 residues long. With 5 bases removed from V and 8 bases from J, the gap between germline ends came to 18 bases. The germline gives CDR1 SQVTM, CDR2 ANQGSEA. In DNA form, the CDR3 reads TGCAGCGTTCAACCCCCGGGACTAAGGGGCTACACCTTC. It translates to CSVQPPGLRGYTF.

The chain combines TRBV7-9 with TRBJ1-2; weak D call: TRBD1 (5 bases). V was shortened by 8 bases and J by 7 bases, with 8 bases between the two germline ends. Germline lookup yields CDR1 SEHNR and CDR2 FQNEAQ (reference sequence). The CDR3 extends over 10 amino acids. The CDR3 bases are TGTGCCAGCGGGGACCGTGGCTACACCTTC. Translating it yields CASGDRGYTF.

This chain joins TRBV25-1 and TRBJ1-2; D is perhaps TRBD1 (5 bases). The CDR3 covers 15 residues. Germline-derived CDR1 and CDR2 are MGHDK and SYGVNS. The V end was cut by 1 base, the J end by 4 bases, with 13 bases between. CDR3 in DNA: TGTGCCAGCAGTGAATCCATAGGGGATGGCTATGGCTACACCTTC. Protein: CASSESIGDGYGYTF.